This T cell receptor (beta chain) was identified during a study of blood T cell repertoires in COVID-19. In the study overall: PBMCs, B-cell-depleted T cells, or T cells were the source of the cDNA or gDNA that made up the material.

Patients from Seattle were sampled longitudinally, starting during active infection. V was cut by 5 bases and J by 4 bases, with 5 bases left in between. CDR3 size: 11 residues. Germline-derived CDR1 and CDR2 are KGHSH and LQKENI. This clone was recorded once. Other DNA sequences within the sample encode an identical CDR3. As originally analysed: Amplified reference gene primers provided the basis for estimating nucleated cell counts. Measured with immunoSEQ multiplex PCR; TCRdb has only the in-frame clones, and not every one. The V and J calls and clone size come from that table; D and trimming were worked out from the DNA. The sample lists more than 150,000 clones, around 81% occurring once.

This receptor was obtained from a woman aged 80 or over with COVID-19, enrolled during active disease. Sequencing was done on a sample of peripheral blood. The rearrangement links TRBV18 to TRBJ1-2; D unresolved. The CDR3: CASSTGYGYTF. CDR3 DNA sequence: TGTGCCAGCTCAACGGGCTATGGCTACACCTTC.